This T cell receptor beta chain stems from a study of identical twins. Study-wide results and caveats: Insertions ran lower in abundant cord blood beta clonotypes, though not in memory repertoires. When twins shared out-of-frame alpha sequences, those sequences had excess low generation probability. Weaker excess twin sharing was observed in beta out-of-frame sequences.

Remarks on this clonotype: Its antigen remains unknown.

Each donor (without exception) was a healthy Caucasian. The CDR3 is 14 amino acids. J was trimmed by 3 bases and V by 6 bases; bases with no gene match: 2. TCRdb re-called the 5' RACE reads through MiXCR, storing one row per CDR3 protein. In the table there are 1.5 million to 2 million distinct CDR3 sequences, under 35% of which are singletons. The chain is built from TRBV12-3 or TRBV12-4 and TRBJ2-1; 10 nucleotides match TRBD2. This TCR was recovered from a newborn girl in good health. Sequencing input: cord blood. CDR3 nucleotide sequence: TGTGCCAGCAGACTAGCGGGACACTACAATGAGCAGTTCTTC. Encoded protein: CASRLAGHYNEQFF.